These T cell receptor beta chains were read from a single sample in a study of T cell responses to AZD1222 COVID-19 vaccine. TCRdb's copy holds only in-frame clones and misses some; the assay was immunoSEQ multiplex PCR. The table has 120,000 or so clones, 91% seen once. The source was peripheral blood, collected on day 0 of AZD1222 vaccination. Every receptor here comes from an adult in good health. Both conserved end residues are part of each CDR3. Fields, in order: CDR3 DNA, CDR3 protein, V gene, clone size, J gene, D gene. A D gene is named only where the DNA matches it firmly. The size of a clone is reported for some rows only, either as once, few or many, or as a class for expanded clones.

DNA: TGCAGCGTTGAACGGGGCTACACCTTC
CDR3: CSVERGYTF
V: TRBV29-1
size: .
J: TRBJ1-2
D: .

DNA: TGTGCCAGCAGTGAAGGGCAGGAGTACGAGCAGTACTTC
CDR3: CASSEGQEYEQYF
V: TRBV2
size: .
J: TRBJ2-7
D: .

DNA: TGTGCCAGCAGTTTTAGGCGGCACTATGGCTACACCTTC
CDR3: CASSFRRHYGYTF
V: TRBV12-3/TRBV12-4
size: .
J: TRBJ1-2
D: .

DNA: TGTGCCAGCAGCATTCGACAGGGACTAACTAATGAAAAACTGTTTTTT
CDR3: CASSIRQGLTNEKLFF
V: TRBV9
size: .
J: TRBJ1-4
D: TRBD1

DNA: TGTGCCAGTAGTATAGCACAGGGGGGATCTTACGAGCAGTACTTC
CDR3: CASSIAQGGSYEQYF
V: TRBV19
size: .
J: TRBJ2-7
D: TRBD1

DNA: TGTGCCAGCAGTCCCGGGACTAGCGGCGACAATGAGCAGTTCTTC
CDR3: CASSPGTSGDNEQFF
V: TRBV27
size: .
J: TRBJ2-1
D: TRBD2

DNA: TGTGCCAGCAGCCCGAGCGGGAGGGGCTATTACGAGCAGTACTTC
CDR3: CASSPSGRGYYEQYF
V: TRBV5-6
size: .
J: TRBJ2-7
D: TRBD2

DNA: TGTGCCTGGAGTGCCCTTGACAGGGGAGTTTTACCGTATGGCTACACCTTC
CDR3: CAWSALDRGVLPYGYTF
V: TRBV30
size: .
J: TRBJ1-2
D: TRBD1

DNA: TGCGCCAGCAGCATAGGGGGCGCAGGTTCACCCCTCCACTTT
CDR3: CASSIGGAGSPLHF
V: TRBV5-1
size: .
J: TRBJ1-6
D: TRBD1

DNA: TGTGCCAGCGCCCCAGCAGGGAGGGACACCGGGGAGCTGTTTTTT
CDR3: CASAPAGRDTGELFF
V: TRBV25-1
size: .
J: TRBJ2-2
D: TRBD2

DNA: TGTGCCAGAAGCCCTAGTAGGGGGGGTGGACCGTCCGAGCAGTACTTC
CDR3: CARSPSRGGGPSEQYF
V: TRBV5-3
size: once
J: TRBJ2-7
D: .

DNA: TGTGCCAGCTCACCACCAGGGGGGCCCACCACAGATACGCAGTATTTT
CDR3: CASSPPGGPTTDTQYF
V: TRBV18
size: .
J: TRBJ2-3
D: .

DNA: TGTGCCAGCAGTTTAGACAGGCTGAACACTGAAGCTTTCTTT
CDR3: CASSLDRLNTEAFF
V: TRBV6-6
size: .
J: TRBJ1-1
D: .

DNA: TGTGCCAGCAGCCAATCGGGACTAGCGAATGAGCAGTTCTTC
CDR3: CASSQSGLANEQFF
V: TRBV4-2
size: once
J: TRBJ2-1
D: TRBD2